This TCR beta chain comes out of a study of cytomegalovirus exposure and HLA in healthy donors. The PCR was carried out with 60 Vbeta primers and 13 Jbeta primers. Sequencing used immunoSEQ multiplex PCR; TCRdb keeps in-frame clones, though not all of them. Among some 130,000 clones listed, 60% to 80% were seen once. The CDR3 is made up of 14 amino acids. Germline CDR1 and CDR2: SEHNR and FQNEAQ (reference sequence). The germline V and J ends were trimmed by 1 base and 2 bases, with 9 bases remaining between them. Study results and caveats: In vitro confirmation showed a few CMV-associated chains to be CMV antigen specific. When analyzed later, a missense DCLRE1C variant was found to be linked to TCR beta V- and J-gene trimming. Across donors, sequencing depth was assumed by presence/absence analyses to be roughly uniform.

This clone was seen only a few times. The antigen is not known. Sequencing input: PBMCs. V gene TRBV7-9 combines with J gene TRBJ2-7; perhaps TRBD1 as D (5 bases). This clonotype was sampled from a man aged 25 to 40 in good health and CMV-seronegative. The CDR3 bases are TGTGCCAGCAGCTTAGATGACAGACCCTACGAGCAGTACTTC. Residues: CASSLDDRPYEQYF.